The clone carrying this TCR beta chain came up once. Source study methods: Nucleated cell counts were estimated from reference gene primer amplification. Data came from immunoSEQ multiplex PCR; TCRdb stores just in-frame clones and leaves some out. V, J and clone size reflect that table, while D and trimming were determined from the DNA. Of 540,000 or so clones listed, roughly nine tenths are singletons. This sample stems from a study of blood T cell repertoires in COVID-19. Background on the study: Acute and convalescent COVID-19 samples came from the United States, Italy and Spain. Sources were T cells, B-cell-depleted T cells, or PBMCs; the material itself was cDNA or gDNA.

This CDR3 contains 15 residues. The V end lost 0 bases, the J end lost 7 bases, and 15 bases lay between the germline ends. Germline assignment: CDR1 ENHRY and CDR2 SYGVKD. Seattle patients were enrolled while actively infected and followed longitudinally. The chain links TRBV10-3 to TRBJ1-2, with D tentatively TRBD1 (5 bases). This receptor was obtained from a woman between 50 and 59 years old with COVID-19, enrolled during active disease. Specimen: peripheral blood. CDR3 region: CAISESGTGVSGYTF. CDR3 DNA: TGTGCCATCAGTGAGTCTGGGACTGGGGTGAGTGGCTACACCTTC.